The table lists the clone carrying this T cell receptor (beta chain) with many counts. The CDR3 is 14 amino acids. The V end was cut by 4 bases, the J end by 4 bases, with 14 bases between. Per germline, CDR1 MNHNY and CDR2 SVGAGI (reference sequence). 5'RACE primed at constant segments yielded TCR alpha and TCR beta cDNA libraries bearing sample barcodes and UMIs. Each CDR3 protein is one row after TCRdb ran MiXCR on the 5' RACE reads. The data contain under 70,000 distinct CDR3 sequences, about 9.4% of them singletons. The data were obtained in a study of T-cell memory formation after mild COVID-19.

J is TRBJ2-7 and V is TRBV6-6; the D is unclear. Sequencing used PBMCs or a T cell subset sorted from them (not recorded which). This clonotype was obtained from a man between 18 and 35 years old who had mild COVID-19 (a few samples of this study predate the infection). Cell type and time point are not known. CDR3 protein: CASSLPGPVYEQYF. The CDR3 DNA follows: TGTGCCAGCAGTTTACCCGGGCCGGTATACGAGCAGTACTTC.